A single T cell receptor beta chain is shown here with its context. Its cognate antigen is unknown. Assay used: immunoSEQ multiplex PCR; TCRdb lists only in-frame clones, some missing. The sample records approximately 110,000 clones, about nine tenths being singletons. This entry is derived from a study of T cell responses to AZD1222 COVID-19 vaccine. Points from the study as a whole: Once two AZD1222 doses were given, Spike-specific TCR breadth and depth went up.

Losses at the gene ends were 3 bases for V and 1 base for J; bases not matched to a gene: 9. The CDR3 totals 17 residues. Germline V gene lookup returns CDR1 LGHNA and CDR2 YNFKEQ. The chain carries TRBV4-2 and TRBJ1-5, with 7 bases that match TRBD1. The sample in question was peripheral blood, obtained on day 0 of AZD1222 vaccination. The receptor's source is an adult in good health. This chain's CDR3 is CASSQVLVGQSNQPQHF. The CDR3, as DNA: TGTGCCAGCAGCCAGGTACTGGTGGGACAGAGCAATCAGCCCCAGCATTTT.